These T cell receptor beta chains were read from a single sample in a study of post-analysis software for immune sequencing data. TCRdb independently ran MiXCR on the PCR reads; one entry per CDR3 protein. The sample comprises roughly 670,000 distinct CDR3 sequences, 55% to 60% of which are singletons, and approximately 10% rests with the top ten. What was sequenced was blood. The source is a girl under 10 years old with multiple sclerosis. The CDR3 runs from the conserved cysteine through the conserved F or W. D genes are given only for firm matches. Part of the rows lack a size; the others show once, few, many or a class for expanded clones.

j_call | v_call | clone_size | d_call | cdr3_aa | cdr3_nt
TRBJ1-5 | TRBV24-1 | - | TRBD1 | CATSDPRGQGTYPNQPQHF | TGTGCCACCAGTGATCCGCGAGGACAGGGCACGTATCCCAATCAGCCCCAGCATTTT
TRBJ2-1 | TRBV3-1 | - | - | CASSQPQLEQFF | TGTGCCAGCAGCCAACCACAACTTGAGCAGTTCTTC
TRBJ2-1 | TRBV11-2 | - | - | CASSTQGSSYNEQFF | TGTGCCAGCAGCACCCAGGGTAGCTCCTACAATGAGCAGTTCTTC
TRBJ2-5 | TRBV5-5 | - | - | CASSSGTNGALQETQYF | TGTGCCAGCAGCAGTGGGACAAACGGTGCCCTTCAAGAGACCCAGTACTTC
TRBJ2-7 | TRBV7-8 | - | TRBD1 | CASSLGRGKSLEQYF | TGTGCCAGCAGCTTAGGCAGGGGGAAGTCTCTCGAGCAGTACTTC
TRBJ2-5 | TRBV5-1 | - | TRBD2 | CASNSRSLAGVGTQYF | TGCGCCAGCAACTCGCGTTCACTAGCGGGAGTGGGGACCCAGTACTTC
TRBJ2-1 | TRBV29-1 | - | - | CSVVGAPSSYNEQFF | TGCAGCGTTGTCGGGGCCCCCAGCTCCTACAATGAGCAGTTCTTC
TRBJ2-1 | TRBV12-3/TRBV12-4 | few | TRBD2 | CASRKLAGGSYNEQFF | TGTGCCAGCAGGAAACTAGCGGGAGGGTCCTACAATGAGCAGTTCTTC
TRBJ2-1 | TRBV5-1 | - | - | CASSLDDVRVTTNEQFF | TGCGCCAGCAGCTTGGACGACGTGCGAGTTACCACCAATGAGCAGTTCTTC
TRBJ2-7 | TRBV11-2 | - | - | CASSLDPVFSIYEQYF | TGTGCCAGCAGCTTAGATCCCGTCTTCTCGATCTACGAGCAGTACTTC
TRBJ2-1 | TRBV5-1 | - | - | CASSLEAQPGWNEQFF | TGCGCCAGCAGCCTGGAGGCTCAGCCGGGGTGGAATGAGCAGTTCTTC
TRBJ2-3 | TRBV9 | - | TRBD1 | CASSVGPGQGTDTQYF | TGTGCCAGCAGCGTAGGGCCCGGACAGGGGACAGATACGCAGTATTTT
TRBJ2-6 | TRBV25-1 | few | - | CASRIGSGANVLTF | TGTGCCAGCAGGATAGGGTCTGGGGCCAACGTCCTGACTTTC
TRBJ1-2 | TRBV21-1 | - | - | CASTGFEGLLLYGYTF | TGTGCCAGCACGGGGTTTGAGGGCTTACTTCTCTATGGCTACACCTTC
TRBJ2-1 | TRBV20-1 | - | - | CSAPLAYNEQFF | TGCAGTGCTCCTTTGGCTTACAATGAGCAGTTCTTC
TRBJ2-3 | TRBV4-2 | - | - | CASSQALRGTDTQYF | TGTGCCAGCAGCCAAGCCCTGCGCGGCACAGATACGCAGTATTTT
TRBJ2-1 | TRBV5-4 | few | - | CASSLSLANEQFF | TGTGCCAGCAGCTTGTCGTTGGCCAATGAGCAGTTCTTC
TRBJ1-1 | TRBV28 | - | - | CASTSDTKNTEAFF | TGTGCTAGCACCTCCGACACGAAGAACACTGAAGCTTTCTTT
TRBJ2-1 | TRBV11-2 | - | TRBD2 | CTARGGSYNEQFF | TGTACCGCTCGGGGGGGCTCCTACAATGAGCAGTTCTTC
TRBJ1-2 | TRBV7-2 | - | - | CASSPRTTQIYSYTF | TGTGCCAGCAGCCCCCGGACCACTCAGATCTATAGCTACACCTTC